One sample yielded the 25 T cell receptor beta chains listed below, sequenced in a study of identical twins. TCRdb recomputed calls from the 5' RACE reads with MiXCR, one row per CDR3 protein. The sample has some 500,000 distinct CDR3 sequences; around a tenth are singletons. This sample was shared with a second study, whose subject was yellow fever vaccine responses in identical twins.

Sequenced sample: PBMCs. The receptors originated from a woman between 18 and 29 years old in good health.

CDR3 nucleotides: TGCGCCAGCAGCCTGACGGGGGACAGTTCTTCACCCCTCCACTTT. It encodes CASSLTGDSSSPLHF. The V and J genes are TRBV4-1 and TRBJ1-6; 7 positions match TRBD1. The CDR3 totals 15 residues. V was pared by 4 bases and J by 9 bases, with 9 bases of the junction left unmatched. Per germline, CDR1 MGHRA and CDR2 YSYEKL.

The table lists this clonotype with a few counts. The genes are TRBV4-3 and TRBJ2-1; D remains unclear. Between the trimmed V and J ends, which lost 1 base and 1 base, there was a span of 8 bases. The CDR3 spans 15 residues. Germline V gives CDR1 LGHNA, CDR2 YSLEER. The DNA of the CDR3 is TGCGCCAGCAGCCAAGTTCTGGATTCCTACAATGAGCAGTTCTTC. It yields the protein CASSQVLDSYNEQFF.

V and J are TRBV27 and TRBJ2-7; maybe TRBD2 (6 bases). The CDR3 spans 15 residues. Per the germline V gene, CDR1 is MNHEY and CDR2 is SMNVEV (reference sequence). Trimming took off 4 bases at V and 12 bases at J, with 25 bases between the two ends. This CDR3 reads CASSSPVSGDLRLYF. In DNA, the CDR3 is TGTGCCAGCAGTTCGCCGGTTAGCGGAGACCTACGTCTGTACTTC.

The genes are TRBV19 and TRBJ2-5; 8 bases match TRBD2. The germline CDR1 and CDR2 sequences are LNHDA and SQIVND (reference sequence). The CDR3 spans 14 residues. Trimming at V came to 4 bases and at J to 4 bases, leaving 5 bases not matched to a gene. This CDR3 reads CASSRAGVRETQYF. In nucleotides, the CDR3 is TGTGCCAGTAGTAGAGCGGGAGTTCGAGAGACCCAGTACTTC.

This rearrangement joins TRBV21-1 to TRBJ1-2; the table's D call, TRBD1, was not checked against the DNA. TRBV21-1 is a documented pseudogene. CDR3 size: 15 residues. Here the CDR3 reads CASSKVYRQGYGYTF. As DNA, the CDR3 is TGTGCCAGCAGCAAAGTTTACCGCCAGGGCTATGGCTACACCTTC.

This clonotype was detected a few times. J is TRBJ2-7 and V is TRBV20-1; TRBD1 agrees at 12 bases. V dropped 6 bases and J dropped 2; count of bases not matched to a gene: 5. Germline loops: CDR1 DFQATT, CDR2 SNEGSKA (reference sequence). The CDR3 sequence is 14 residues long. The CDR3 DNA follows: TGCAGTGCAAATCGGGACAGGGGGCCCTACGAGCAGTACTTC. Translated, it gives CSANRDRGPYEQYF.

The V and J genes are TRBV9 and TRBJ1-6; D uncertain. CDR1 is SGDLS, CDR2 YYNGEE, per germline. This CDR3 is built from 13 residues. With 7 bases removed from V and 6 bases from J, the gap between germline ends came to 11 bases. The CDR3 DNA reads as TGTGCCAGCGGTCAGACCTTTAATTCACCCCTCCACTTT. Its translation: CASGQTFNSPLHF.

This clonotype was seen more than once but under ten times. The V gene is TRBV15, the J gene TRBJ2-7; no reliable D call. The V gene lost 0 bases and the J gene lost 2 bases, with 8 bases spanning the gap. Germline V gene lookup returns CDR1 LNHNV and CDR2 YYDKDF (reference sequence). The CDR3 spans 14 residues. The CDR3 DNA reads TGTGCCACCAGCAGAGAGGCAGGAACCTACGAGCAGTACTTC. Its protein is CATSREAGTYEQYF. Together with reference TRBV15 and TRBJ2-7, the CDR3 gives the full variable domain: DAMVIQNPRYQVTQFGKPVTLSCSQTLNHNVMYWYQQKSSQAPKLLFHYYDKDFNNEADTPDNFQSRRPNTSFCFLDIRSPGLGDTAMYLCATSREAGTYEQYFGPGTRLTVT.

The table lists this clonotype with many counts. The V call is TRBV6-1, the J call TRBJ2-5, with 12 bases matching TRBD1. Germline-derived CDR1 and CDR2 are MNHNS and SASEGT. The CDR3 has 15 amino acids. J lost 5 bases, V lost 10 bases, and 11 bases had no gene match. For the CDR3, the DNA is TGTGCCACCGACTCCAGGGACAGGGGGCGGGAGACCCAGTACTTC. It translates to CATDSRDRGRETQYF.

Comment on this clonotype: One end of the junction fails to match germline, which may point to a read error. The rearrangement joins TRBV7-7 to TRBJ2-5; 7 bases are shared with TRBD2. The CDR3 totals 13 residues. Germline values: CDR1 SSHAT, CDR2 FNYEAQ (reference sequence). Written as DNA, the CDR3 is TGTGCTAGCAGCCGACTAGCAGTAGAGACCCAGTACTTC. Residues: CASSRLAVETQYF.

This clonotype showed up just a few times. The chain employs TRBV18 and TRBJ2-1; 9 bases are shared with TRBD2. Trimming at V came to 3 bases and at J to 0 bases, leaving 3 bases not matched to a gene. Germline V gene sequence: CDR1 KGHSH, CDR2 LQKENI. The CDR3 is 16 amino acids. The CDR3 loop is CASSPGGGGSYNEQFF. The CDR3 DNA reads as TGTGCCAGCTCACCCGGCGGGGGGGGCTCCTACAATGAGCAGTTCTTC.

This clonotype was recorded many times. This chain links TRBV5-1 with TRBJ1-2; D might be TRBD1 (5 bases). In germline, CDR1 is SGHRS, CDR2 YFSETQ. The V end was cut by 2 bases, the J end by 4 bases, with 12 bases between. The length of the CDR3 is 14 residues. The chain's CDR3 is CASSLEGQGYGYTF. The CDR3 coding sequence is TGCGCCAGCAGCTTAGAGGGGCAGGGCTATGGCTACACCTTC.

There are many counts of this clonotype. The V call is TRBV7-9, the J call TRBJ2-2; D gene uncertain. This CDR3 has 14 residues. The V end lost 5 bases, the J end lost 2 bases, and 9 bases lay between the germline ends. CDR1 is SEHNR, CDR2 FQNEAQ, per germline (reference sequence). CDR3 coding DNA: TGTGCCAGCAGCGGGCAGAAAAACACCGGGGAGCTGTTTTTT. Amino acids: CASSGQKNTGELFF. Full variable domain (missing parts from reference TRBV7-9 and TRBJ2-2): DTGVSQNPRHKITKRGQNVTFRCDPISEHNRLYWYRQTLGQGPEFLTYFQNEAQLEKSRLLSDRFSAERPKGSFSTLEIQRTEQGDSAMYLCASSGQKNTGELFFGEGSRLTVL.

This clonotype came up many times. The V gene is TRBV20-1, the J gene TRBJ2-5; no clear D gene. Per germline, CDR1 DFQATT and CDR2 SNEGSKA (reference sequence). The ends were cut back, 6 bases at V and 2 bases at J, with 7 bases in the middle. The CDR3 is made up of 11 amino acids. CDR3 sequence reads: CSAWKQETQYF. Written as DNA, the CDR3 is TGCAGTGCGTGGAAACAAGAGACCCAGTACTTC.

In this sample, this clonotype turned up a few times. The chain employs TRBV11-2 and TRBJ1-1; 7 bases fit TRBD1. The CDR3 sequence is 14 residues long. The germline gives CDR1 SGHAT, CDR2 FQNNGV. After removal of 7 bases from V and 3 bases from J, the junction contained 8 bases not matched to a gene. The CDR3 is CASTGDRADTEAFF. In DNA, the CDR3 is TGTGCCAGCACCGGTGACAGGGCTGACACTGAAGCTTTCTTT.

The V call is TRBV12-3 or TRBV12-4, the J call TRBJ1-5, with D uncertain. The CDR3 spans 15 residues. The V end lost 3 bases, the J end lost 6 bases, and 15 bases lay between the germline ends. The CDR3 spells CASSLRAPGSQPQHF. CDR3 bases: TGTGCCAGCAGTTTGCGGGCCCCGGGGAGTCAGCCCCAGCATTTT.

This clonotype was recorded many times. The genes are TRBV7-9 and TRBJ1-5; D unresolved. The germline V gene encodes CDR1 SEHNR and CDR2 FQNEAQ (reference sequence). The V gene lost 4 bases and the J gene lost 9 bases, with 10 bases spanning the gap. This CDR3 spans 12 amino acids. Written as DNA, the CDR3 is TGTGCCAGCAGCTCAGACGGCGGGCCCCAGCATTTT. Translation gives CASSSDGGPQHF.

In this sample, this clonotype turned up many times. V usage is TRBV28 and J usage is TRBJ2-1, with 11 positions matching TRBD2. The CDR3 consists of 15 residues. Germline lookup yields CDR1 MDHEN and CDR2 SYDVKM. V shed 5 bases, J shed 8 bases, and the junction held 8 bases outside the gene matches. The CDR3 protein is CASSDIAGGRDEQFF. CDR3 coding DNA: TGTGCCAGCAGTGATATAGCGGGAGGGCGTGATGAGCAGTTCTTC.

The chain uses TRBV18 and TRBJ1-1; D unclear. Germline V gene sequence: CDR1 KGHSH, CDR2 LQKENI. Trimming shortened V by 6 bases and J by 2 bases, and 10 bases separated the two germline ends. CDR3 length equals 13 residues. The CDR3 sequence is CASSAGTNTEAFF. CDR3 sequence (DNA): TGTGCCAGCTCGGCGGGAACTAACACTGAAGCTTTCTTT.

This clonotype occurred a few times. J is TRBJ2-5 and V is TRBV15, with TRBD1 matching over 7 bases. The CDR3 totals 16 residues. From germline, CDR1 is LNHNV and CDR2 YYDKDF (reference sequence). Trimming took 3 bases from V and 2 from J; bases not matched to a gene: 9. CDR3 residues: CATSRQGEWIQETQYF. CDR3 DNA: TGTGCCACCAGCAGGCAGGGGGAGTGGATACAAGAGACCCAGTACTTC. Full variable domain (remainder filled in from reference TRBV15 and TRBJ2-5): DAMVIQNPRYQVTQFGKPVTLSCSQTLNHNVMYWYQQKSSQAPKLLFHYYDKDFNNEADTPDNFQSRRPNTSFCFLDIRSPGLGDTAMYLCATSRQGEWIQETQYFGPGTRLLVL.

This clonotype has only a few counts. V is TRBV15 and J is TRBJ2-1, with D possibly matching TRBD2 (6 bases). Trimming took 0 bases from V and 6 from J, leaving 15 bases between them. CDR3 length equals 16 residues. Germline lookup yields CDR1 LNHNV and CDR2 YYDKDF (reference sequence). The CDR3 sequence: CATSRDEAGTGNEQFF. Written as DNA, the CDR3 is TGTGCCACCAGCAGAGATGAGGCAGGGACTGGCAATGAGCAGTTCTTC.

This clonotype was seen at least ten times. The chain is built from TRBV5-1 and TRBJ2-5; D possibly corresponds to TRBD1 (6 bases). CDR1 SGHRS and CDR2 YFSETQ come from the germline V gene. Deletions cut 4 bases from V and 5 bases from J, with 15 bases between. This CDR3 is 14 amino acids long. Here the CDR3 DNA reads TGCGCCAGCAGCCCAAGGGCAGGGGAGGAGACCCAGTACTTC. Translated, it gives CASSPRAGEETQYF.

The chain combines TRBV20-1 with TRBJ2-1; no clear D. Germline lookup yields CDR1 DFQATT and CDR2 SNEGSKA (reference sequence). The CDR3 is 13 residues long. V shed 3 bases and J shed 0 bases, with 6 bases lying between them. CDR3 sequence: CSARPRSYNEQFF. Written as DNA, the CDR3 is TGCAGTGCTAGGCCTCGCTCCTACAATGAGCAGTTCTTC.

This clonotype has a count of ten or more. The V call is TRBV12-3 or TRBV12-4, the J call TRBJ2-7; maybe TRBD2 (7 bases). V dropped 7 bases and J dropped 2 bases, with 18 bases sitting between them. This CDR3 region has 15 residues. The CDR3 region has the DNA TGTGCCAGCAACTCCCCGGGGAGGGGGGCCTACGAGCAGTACTTC. This sequence encodes CASNSPGRGAYEQYF.

The V call is TRBV10-1, the J call TRBJ2-7, with a tentative D call TRBD1 (6 bases). Germline V gene lookup returns CDR1 WNHNN and CDR2 SYGVQD (reference sequence). This CDR3 is 16 amino acids long. V shed 0 bases and J shed 2 bases, with 14 bases lying between them. The CDR3 DNA follows: TGCGCCAGCAGTGAGTCCATTTTGGACAGAACCTACGAGCAGTACTTC. It translates to CASSESILDRTYEQYF.